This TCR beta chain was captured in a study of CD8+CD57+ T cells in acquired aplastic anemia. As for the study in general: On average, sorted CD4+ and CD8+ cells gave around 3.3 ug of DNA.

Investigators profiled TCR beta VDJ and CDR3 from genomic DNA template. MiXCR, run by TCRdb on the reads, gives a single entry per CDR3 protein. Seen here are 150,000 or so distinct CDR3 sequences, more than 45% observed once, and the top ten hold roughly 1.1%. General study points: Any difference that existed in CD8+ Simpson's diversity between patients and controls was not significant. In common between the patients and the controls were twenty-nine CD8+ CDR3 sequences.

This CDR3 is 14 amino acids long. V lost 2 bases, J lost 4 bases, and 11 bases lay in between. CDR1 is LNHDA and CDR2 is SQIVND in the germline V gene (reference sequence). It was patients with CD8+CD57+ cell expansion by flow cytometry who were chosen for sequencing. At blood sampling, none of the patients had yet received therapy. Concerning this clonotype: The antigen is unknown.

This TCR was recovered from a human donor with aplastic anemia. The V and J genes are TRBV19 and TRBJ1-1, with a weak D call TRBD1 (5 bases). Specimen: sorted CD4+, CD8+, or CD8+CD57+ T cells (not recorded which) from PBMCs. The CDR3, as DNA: TGTGCCAGTAGTATAAACGGGGGTGGCACTGAAGCTTTCTTT. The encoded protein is CASSINGGGTEAFF.